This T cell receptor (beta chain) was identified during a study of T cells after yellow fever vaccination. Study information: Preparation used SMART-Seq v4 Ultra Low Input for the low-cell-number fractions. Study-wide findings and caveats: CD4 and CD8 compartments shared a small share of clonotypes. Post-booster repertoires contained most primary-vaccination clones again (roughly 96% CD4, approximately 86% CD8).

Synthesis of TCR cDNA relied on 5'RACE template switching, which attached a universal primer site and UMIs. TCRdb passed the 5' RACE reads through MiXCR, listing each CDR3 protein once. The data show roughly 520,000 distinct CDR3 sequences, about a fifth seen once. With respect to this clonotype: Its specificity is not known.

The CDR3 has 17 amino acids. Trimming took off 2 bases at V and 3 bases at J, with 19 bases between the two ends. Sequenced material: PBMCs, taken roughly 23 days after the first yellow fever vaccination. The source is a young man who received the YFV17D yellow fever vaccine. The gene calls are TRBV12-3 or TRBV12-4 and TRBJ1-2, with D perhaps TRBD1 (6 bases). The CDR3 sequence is CASSLRAWGQKDYGYTF. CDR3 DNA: TGTGCCAGCAGTTTACGGGCCTGGGGGCAAAAGGACTATGGCTACACCTTC.